Below are 16 T cell receptor beta chains sequenced from a single sample in a study of blood T cell repertoires in COVID-19. Repertoires were generated with immunoSEQ multiplex PCR, while TCRdb's copy carries only in-frame clones and drops some. The data contain some 97,000 clones, 80% of them seen just once; the ten biggest clones take up 31%. The sequenced sample consisted of peripheral blood. These receptors all come from a man aged 65 to 85 with active or convalescent COVID-19.

This clone was recorded only once. V and J are TRBV7-9 and TRBJ1-4; D is possibly TRBD1 (5 bases). The CDR3 runs 15 residues. CDR1 and CDR2 from the germline V gene are SEHNR and FQNEAQ (reference sequence). V lost 1 base and J 7 bases, leaving 13 bases between the germline ends. The CDR3 DNA reads as TGTGCCAGCAGCTTAGGATCCAGGGCGAGTGAAAAACTGTTTTTT. This translates into CASSLGSRASEKLFF.

This clone was seen just once. The chain is built from TRBV5-6 and TRBJ1-1; 7 positions agree with TRBD1. CDR1 and CDR2 from the germline V gene are SGHDT and YYEEEE. The CDR3 is 14 amino acids. V gave up 3 bases and J gave up 0 bases; unmatched junction bases: 2. The CDR3 region is CASSWQGVNTEAFF. The CDR3 DNA is TGTGCCAGCAGCTGGCAGGGGGTGAACACTGAAGCTTTCTTT. Supplemented by reference TRBV5-6 and TRBJ1-1, the full variable domain reads DAGVTQSPTHLIKTRGQQVTLRCSPKSGHDTVSWYQQALGQGPQFIFQYYEEEERQRGNFPDRFSGHQFPNYSSELNVNALLLGDSALYLCASSWQGVNTEAFFGQGTRLTVV.

The chain couples TRBV18 to TRBJ1-6; D is possibly TRBD1 (6 bases). This CDR3 has 15 amino acids. Germline V gene sequence: CDR1 KGHSH, CDR2 LQKENI. V was cut by 3 bases and J by 8 bases, with 14 bases left in between. The CDR3 is CASSPREGGYSPLHF. For the CDR3, the DNA is TGTGCCAGCTCACCTAGGGAAGGGGGTTATTCACCCCTCCACTTT.

The chain uses TRBV19 and TRBJ1-1; maybe TRBD1 (5 bases). Germline lookup yields CDR1 LNHDA and CDR2 SQIVND (reference sequence). Trimming took 2 bases from V and 2 from J, leaving 9 bases between them. The CDR3 length is 14 residues. The DNA for the CDR3 is TGTGCCAGTAGTATACGGGGGGGAAACACTGAAGCTTTCTTT. Its translation is CASSIRGGNTEAFF.

CDR3 amino acids: CASSRGNNEQFF. In nucleotides, the CDR3 is TGTGCCAGCAGCAGAGGGAACAATGAGCAGTTCTTC. The chain joins TRBV12-3 or TRBV12-4 to TRBJ2-1; D possibly corresponds to TRBD2 (5 bases). The CDR3 has 12 residues. V shed 6 bases and J shed 5 bases, with 8 bases lying between them.

V and J are TRBV25-1 and TRBJ1-5, with 9 nucleotides matching TRBD1. The germline gives CDR1 MGHDK, CDR2 SYGVNS. This CDR3 region has 14 residues. The trim removed 4 bases at V and 6 bases at J, leaving 4 bases unmatched. CDR3 in DNA: TGTGCCAGCAGTGGGACAGGGGAGGTTCAGCCCCAGCATTTT. This translates into CASSGTGEVQPQHF.

The chain recombines TRBV18 with TRBJ2-5, with D possibly matching TRBD1 (5 bases). Germline CDR1 and CDR2: KGHSH and LQKENI. The CDR3 is 12 residues long. Trimming pared 2 bases from V and 6 bases from J, leaving 7 bases between. CDR3 coding DNA: TGTGCCAGCTCACCAATGGGGCAGACCCAGTACTTC. Translated: CASSPMGQTQYF.

This chain connects TRBV7-2 to TRBJ1-6; the D gene is possibly TRBD1 (5 bases). This CDR3 is 16 amino acids long. Between the trimmed V and J ends, which lost 1 base and 6 bases, there was a span of 13 bases. Germline CDR1 reads SGHTA; CDR2 reads FQGNSA. CDR3 amino acids: CASSLVGGSPNSPLHF. The CDR3 region has the DNA TGTGCCAGCAGCTTAGTTGGGGGGTCCCCTAATTCACCCCTCCACTTT. Full variable domain (remainder filled in from reference TRBV7-2 and TRBJ1-6): GAGVSQSPSNKVTEKGKDVELRCDPISGHTALYWYRQSLGQGLEFLIYFQGNSAPDKSGLPSDRFSAERTGGSVSTLTIQRTQQEDSAVYLCASSLVGGSPNSPLHFGNGTRLTVT.

The chain combines TRBV11-2 with TRBJ1-1; D remains unclear. The CDR3 spans 11 residues. The V gene lost 1 base and the J gene lost 7 bases, with 4 bases spanning the gap. Germline V gives CDR1 SGHAT, CDR2 FQNNGV. The CDR3, as DNA: TGTGCCAGCAGCTTAGCCAGTGAAGCTTTCTTT. Amino acid sequence: CASSLASEAFF. Full variable domain (outside the CDR3, taken from reference TRBV11-2 and TRBJ1-1): EAGVAQSPRYKIIEKRQSVAFWCNPISGHATLYWYQQILGQGPKLLIQFQNNGVVDDSQLPKDRFSAERLKGVDSTLKIQPAKLEDSAVYLCASSLASEAFFGQGTRLTVV.

The chain couples TRBV11-2 to TRBJ1-6; weak D call: TRBD1 (6 bases). CDR1 and CDR2 from the germline V gene are SGHAT and FQNNGV. The germline V and J ends were trimmed by 1 base and 0 bases, with 10 bases remaining between them. The CDR3 has 17 residues. CDR3 bases: TGTGCCAGCAGCTTAGTTAGGACAGTCTCCTATAATTCACCCCTCCACTTT. It specifies CASSLVRTVSYNSPLHF. Using reference TRBV11-2 and TRBJ1-6 for the parts outside the CDR3, the full variable domain is EAGVAQSPRYKIIEKRQSVAFWCNPISGHATLYWYQQILGQGPKLLIQFQNNGVVDDSQLPKDRFSAERLKGVDSTLKIQPAKLEDSAVYLCASSLVRTVSYNSPLHFGNGTRLTVT.

This chain links TRBV7-9 with TRBJ2-1; TRBD2 matches 7 bases. This CDR3 region has 17 residues. Germline CDR1 reads SEHNR; CDR2 reads FQNEAQ (reference sequence). Trimming took 5 bases from V and 1 from J; bases not matched to a gene: 11. CDR3 region: CASSPPALAASYNEQFF. In nucleotides, the CDR3 is TGTGCCAGCAGCCCCCCTGCGCTAGCGGCATCCTACAATGAGCAGTTCTTC.

The J gene is TRBJ1-2, the V gene TRBV29-1; D ambiguous. The CDR3 runs 12 residues. The germline V gene encodes CDR1 SQVTM and CDR2 ANQGSEA. Trimming shortened V by 3 bases and J by 4 bases, and 9 bases separated the two germline ends. This CDR3 is CSVDWQIYGYTF. The CDR3 DNA is TGCAGCGTTGATTGGCAGATCTATGGCTACACCTTC. Full variable domain (rest looked up from reference TRBV29-1 and TRBJ1-2): SAVISQKPSRDICQRGTSLTIQCQVDSQVTMMFWYRQQPGQSLTLIATANQGSEATYESGFVIDKFPISRPNLTFSTLTVSNMSPEDSSIYLCSVDWQIYGYTFGSGTRLTVV.

This clone came up a few times. The same CDR3 arises from other DNA sequences in this sample as well. The J gene is TRBJ1-1, the V gene TRBV24-1; 10 bases match TRBD1. This CDR3 is 14 amino acids long. Germline CDR1 reads KGHDR; CDR2 reads SFDVKD. V lost 7 bases and J lost 3; bases outside the gene matches: 4. In DNA form, the CDR3 reads TGTGCCACCAGGTCGGGGACAGGGGACACTGAAGCTTTCTTT. Residues: CATRSGTGDTEAFF.

The genes are TRBV30 and TRBJ1-1; a weak D match, TRBD1 (6 bases). The germline V and J ends were trimmed by 3 bases and 6 bases, with 17 bases remaining between them. Germline V gives CDR1 GTSNPN, CDR2 SVGIG (reference sequence). CDR3 length: 14 residues. CDR3 bases: TGTGCCTGGAGGGGGGTCAGGGGTAACGCTGAAGCTTTCTTT. The encoded protein is CAWRGVRGNAEAFF.

This clone has just a few counts. J is TRBJ2-1 and V is TRBV7-3, with 8 bases aligning to TRBD2. J lost 9 bases, V lost 5 bases, and 12 bases had no gene match. Per the germline V gene, CDR1 is SGHTA and CDR2 is FQGTGA. The CDR3 extends over 15 amino acids. This CDR3 reads CASSLREGGSTEQFF. Written as DNA, the CDR3 is TGTGCCAGCAGCCTCCGGGAGGGGGGTTCAACTGAGCAGTTCTTC.

This clone was observed a single time. The chain has TRBV5-1 and TRBJ1-2, with 7 bases that match TRBD1. The length of the CDR3 is 13 residues. Germline CDR1 is SGHRS and CDR2 is YFSETQ. The ends lost 4 bases at V and 2 bases at J; junction bases unmatched: 2. CDR3 in DNA: TGCGCCAGCAGCACGGGACAGAACTATGGCTACACCTTC. This gives the protein CASSTGQNYGYTF. Full variable domain (missing parts from reference TRBV5-1 and TRBJ1-2): KAGVTQTPRYLIKTRGQQVTLSCSPISGHRSVSWYQQTPGQGLQFLFEYFSETQRNKGNFPGRFSGRQFSNSRSEMNVSTLELGDSALYLCASSTGQNYGYTFGSGTRLTVV.